This T cell receptor beta chain was identified in a study of blood T cells in healthy people across ages. Study-wide points: Roughly linearly, TCR beta diversity per million T cells fell as age increased.

The CDR3 runs 13 residues. Germline lookup yields CDR1 SGDLS and CDR2 YYNGEE. Trimming left V 3 bases short and J 7 bases short, with 8 bases between. This clonotype has a single count. Its antigen is not known. A J-beta primer mix and a sample-barcoded 5' primer were used in a second PCR of roughly 6 to 12 cycles. TCRdb reanalysed the 5' RACE reads using MiXCR and keeps one entry per CDR3 protein. This table holds 1.5 million or so distinct CDR3 sequences, roughly 43% found once. Sequenced input: blood. The rearrangement links TRBV9 to TRBJ1-6; D is unresolved. The TCR comes from a woman younger than 35 in good health. CDR3 sequence: CASSERRNSPLHF. The CDR3 DNA is TGTGCCAGCAGCGAAAGACGGAATTCACCCCTCCACTTT.